A selection of T cell receptor beta chains follows, all from one sample in a study of T cells in Graves' hyperthyroidism and ophthalmopathy. TCRdb fed the multiplex PCR reads into MiXCR, producing one record per CDR3 protein. The data contain roughly 700,000 distinct CDR3 sequences, approximately 14% of them singletons. The specimen sequenced was blood. These receptors all come from a young woman with Graves' hyperthyroidism. Both conserved end residues are part of each CDR3. The D gene is left open where the match is weak. Size is stated for part of the rows, as once, few or many counts, or as a class when the clone is expanded.

v_call: TRBV7-9
j_call: TRBJ1-2
clone_size: many
d_call: TRBD1
cdr3_aa: CASSPIGQGIYGYTF
cdr3_nt: TGTGCCAGCAGCCCTATCGGACAGGGCATCTATGGCTACACCTTC

v_call: TRBV12-3/TRBV12-4
j_call: TRBJ1-5
clone_size: .
d_call: TRBD1
cdr3_aa: CASSQGTGGVKGNQPQHF
cdr3_nt: TGTGCCAGCAGCCAAGGGACAGGGGGCGTTAAGGGCAATCAGCCCCAGCATTTT

v_call: TRBV28
j_call: TRBJ2-2
clone_size: .
d_call: .
cdr3_aa: CASSPGTINTGELFF
cdr3_nt: TGTGCCAGCAGTCCTGGGACAATTAACACCGGGGAGCTGTTTTTT

v_call: TRBV6-2/TRBV6-3
j_call: TRBJ2-7
clone_size: many
d_call: TRBD2
cdr3_aa: CASSYFRIAGVSSYEQYF
cdr3_nt: TGTGCCAGCAGTTACTTCAGAATAGCGGGAGTCAGCTCCTACGAGCAGTACTTC

v_call: TRBV20-1
j_call: TRBJ1-5
clone_size: few
d_call: .
cdr3_aa: CSASTNRDQPQHF
cdr3_nt: TGCAGTGCTAGCACAAACAGGGATCAGCCCCAGCATTTT

v_call: TRBV12-5
j_call: TRBJ2-1
clone_size: few
d_call: TRBD2
cdr3_aa: CASGLVQKSGRAMDEQFF
cdr3_nt: TGTGCTAGTGGTTTGGTCCAAAAAAGCGGGAGGGCCATGGATGAGCAGTTCTTC

v_call: TRBV29-1
j_call: TRBJ2-7
clone_size: many
d_call: TRBD2
cdr3_aa: CSVRLAGGWYEQYF
cdr3_nt: TGCAGCGTGCGACTAGCGGGAGGTTGGTACGAGCAGTACTTC

v_call: TRBV7-9
j_call: TRBJ2-2
clone_size: .
d_call: TRBD2
cdr3_aa: CASEAGGLLGTGELFF
cdr3_nt: TGTGCCAGCGAAGCGGGAGGCCTTCTGGGCACCGGGGAGCTGTTTTTT

v_call: TRBV7-3
j_call: TRBJ2-3
clone_size: many
d_call: TRBD1
cdr3_aa: CASSTGTGDADTQYF
cdr3_nt: TGTGCCAGCAGCACGGGGACAGGGGATGCAGATACGCAGTATTTT

v_call: TRBV13
j_call: TRBJ2-7
clone_size: many
d_call: TRBD2
cdr3_aa: CASSLANSQGEGVAYEQYF
cdr3_nt: TGTGCCAGCAGCTTAGCAAACTCCCAAGGGGAGGGAGTAGCTTACGAGCAGTACTTC